The 22 T cell receptor beta chains below all came from one sample that was sequenced in a study of molecular identifiers for immune sequencing clone quantification. A single record per CDR3 protein comes from TCRdb applying MiXCR to the PCR reads. The sample has about 640,000 distinct CDR3 sequences, 20% seen once. The sequenced sample was naive CD8+ T cells from blood, with Jurkat cell RNA spiked in. Regarding subset: FACS-sorted CD8+CD4-CCR7+CD45RA+ naive T cells. These receptors were obtained from a human donor in good health. Some libraries in this study had Jurkat cell RNA spiked in.

This clonotype occurred many times. CDR3 loop: CASSSFPGANVLTF. The CDR3 DNA sequence: TGTGCCAGCAGCTCCTTTCCTGGGGCCAACGTCCTGACTTTC. The chain has TRBV9 and TRBJ2-6, with no clear D. This CDR3 spans 14 amino acids. The germline V gene encodes CDR1 SGDLS and CDR2 YYNGEE. Between the trimmed V and J ends, which lost 4 bases and 2 bases, there was a span of 7 bases.

This clonotype was observed a handful of times. The gene calls are TRBV5-8 and TRBJ2-7; 9 nucleotides align to TRBD1. Per the germline V gene, CDR1 is SGHTS and CDR2 is YDEGEE. There are 16 residues in the CDR3. Trimming removed 0 bases from V and 2 bases from J; junction bases left unmatched: 6. DNA for the CDR3: TGTGCCAGCAGCTTGGAAGCGGGGACAGGGACCTACGAGCAGTACTTC. Translation: CASSLEAGTGTYEQYF. The complete variable domain, with remaining parts taken from reference TRBV5-8 and TRBJ2-7, reads EAGVTQSPTHLIKTRGQQATLRCSPISGHTSVYWYQQALGLGLQFLLWYDEGEERNRGNFPPRFSGRQFPNYSSELNVNALELEDSALYLCASSLEAGTGTYEQYFGPGTRLTVT.

This clonotype appeared many times. The V call is TRBV15, the J call TRBJ1-5; TRBD1 matches at 7 bases. V was clipped by 2 bases and J by 5 bases; unmatched bases: 6. The CDR3 consists of 15 residues. The germline gives CDR1 LNHNV, CDR2 YYDKDF (reference sequence). In DNA, the CDR3 is TGTGCCACCAGCAGACAGGACAGGCGCGATCAGCCCCAGCATTTT. Translation: CATSRQDRRDQPQHF.

This clonotype was seen at least ten times. The J gene is TRBJ1-4, the V gene TRBV12-3 or TRBV12-4, with 9 bases fitting TRBD1. CDR3 length: 15 amino acids. V lost 7 bases and J lost 7; bases outside the gene matches: 10. As DNA, the CDR3 is TGTGCCAGCACCCTACGGACAGGGGCGGTTGAAAAACTGTTTTTT. Translating gives CASTLRTGAVEKLFF.

This clonotype occurred many times. V gene TRBV2 combines with J gene TRBJ1-1; 7 bases match TRBD1. Germline V gene data show CDR1 as SNHLY and CDR2 as FYNNEI. V dropped 9 bases and J dropped 0; count of bases not matched to a gene: 4. The CDR3 is 13 residues long. The CDR3 spells CARDREVNTEAFF. In DNA form, the CDR3 reads TGTGCCAGAGACAGGGAAGTGAACACTGAAGCTTTCTTT.

This clonotype was detected only a few times. The rearrangement links TRBV15 to TRBJ1-2; 7 bases are shared with TRBD1. Germline CDR1 is LNHNV and CDR2 is YYDKDF (reference sequence). With 3 bases clipped from V and 3 bases from J, the junction kept 13 bases outside the gene matches. The CDR3 extends over 17 amino acids. CDR3 region: CATSSLIFGQGDYGYTF. The CDR3 nucleotides read TGTGCCACCAGCAGCCTAATCTTCGGGCAGGGGGACTATGGCTACACCTTC.

In this sample, this clonotype turned up a few times. The V call is TRBV4-2, the J call TRBJ2-7; D is unclear. The V gene's germline CDR1 is LGHNA and CDR2 YNFKEQ. The V and J ends lost 1 base and 3 bases respectively, with 16 bases between them. The CDR3 consists of 16 residues. The CDR3 DNA follows: TGTGCCAGCAGCCAAGTTTGGGGTCCCGATTTCTACGAGCAGTACTTC. It is translated as CASSQVWGPDFYEQYF.

This clonotype was seen once. One base away lies a much larger clone, so this may be a sequencing read error. The CDR3 nucleotides are TGTGCCAGCAGTAGGGCGTCTCAAGAGGCCCAGTACTTC. As protein: CASSRASQEAQYF. The rearrangement uses TRBV27 and TRBJ2-5, with unresolved D. The CDR3 loop spans 13 amino acids. CDR1 is MNHEY, CDR2 SMNVEV, per germline (reference sequence).

V gene TRBV6-1 combines with J gene TRBJ2-1, with D tentatively TRBD1 (5 bases). This CDR3 region has 15 residues. Trimming removed 6 bases from V and 1 base from J, with 13 bases in between. Germline V gene lookup returns CDR1 MNHNS and CDR2 SASEGT. The chain's CDR3 is CASSPQAGSYNEQFF. The CDR3 DNA reads as TGTGCCAGCAGCCCACAGGCAGGGTCCTACAATGAGCAGTTCTTC.

The chain employs TRBV6-1 and TRBJ1-4; maybe TRBD1 (5 bases). The CDR3 loop spans 15 amino acids. The ends were cut back, 2 bases at V and 8 bases at J, with 15 bases in the middle. Germline V gene lookup returns CDR1 MNHNS and CDR2 SASEGT. The CDR3 protein is CASSEYRDVGEKLFF. The CDR3 bases are TGTGCCAGCAGTGAATATCGGGACGTGGGGGAAAAACTGTTTTTT.

Points on this clonotype: With a much larger clone just one base away, this may be a read error. The J gene is TRBJ1-1, the V gene TRBV20-1; D not certain. This CDR3 is built from 11 residues. Germline-derived CDR1 and CDR2 are DFQATT and SNEGSKA (reference sequence). This CDR3 is CSAIGNTGAFF. The CDR3 nucleotides read TGCAGTGCTATTGGCAACACTGGAGCTTTCTTT.

There are many counts of this clonotype. The V call is TRBV28, the J call TRBJ2-6; D gene uncertain. From germline, CDR1 is MDHEN and CDR2 SYDVKM. CDR3 size: 15 residues. Deletions cut 3 bases from V and 0 bases from J, with 6 bases between. The CDR3 region is CASSFVDSGANVLTF. The CDR3 region has the DNA TGTGCCAGCAGTTTTGTGGACTCTGGGGCCAACGTCCTGACTTTC.

This clonotype was seen at least ten times. The CDR3 DNA is TGTGCCAGCAGTCCAGGCGGGGGGTTCCAGACCCAGTACTTC. Translation gives CASSPGGGFQTQYF. V and J are TRBV13 and TRBJ2-5; 8 positions match TRBD2. Trimming cost V 6 bases and J 6 bases; bases outside gene matches: 9. The germline gives CDR1 PRHDT, CDR2 FYEKMQ (reference sequence). There are 14 residues in the CDR3.

Remarks on this clonotype: Compared with germline, one end of the junction differs, possibly owing to a read error. V and J are TRBV20-1 and TRBJ2-7; D unresolved. CDR1 and CDR2 from the germline V gene are DFQATT and SNEGSKA (reference sequence). The CDR3 is 14 residues long. The CDR3 nucleotides are TGCAGTGCTAGAGAGCACTGGATTTCCTACAAGCAGTACTTC. This encodes CSAREHWISYKQYF.

The chain uses TRBV27 and TRBJ2-1; perhaps TRBD2 as D (6 bases). V dropped 3 bases and J dropped 6 bases, with 15 bases sitting between them. Germline CDR1 reads MNHEY; CDR2 reads SMNVEV (reference sequence). The CDR3 consists of 15 residues. CDR3 region: CASSLSSGGSNEQFF. CDR3 nucleotide sequence: TGTGCCAGCAGTTTGAGTAGCGGAGGCTCCAATGAGCAGTTCTTC.

On this clonotype: A much larger clone differs by one base, so this may be a read error. The chain links TRBV20-1 to TRBJ2-3, with TRBD2 identical over 12 bases. V was pared by 3 bases and J by 6 bases, with 7 bases of the junction left unmatched. This CDR3 is 15 amino acids long. Germline loops: CDR1 DFQATT, CDR2 SNEGSKA (reference sequence). The CDR3 sequence: CSASSLAGGHDTQYF. CDR3 coding DNA: TGCAGTGCTAGTTCTCTAGCGGGGGGGCACGATACGCAGTATTTT.

Details on this clonotype: Being one base from a much bigger clone, this may be a read error. The chain uses TRBV7-9 and TRBJ2-3; D is possibly TRBD1 or TRBD2 (6 bases each). This CDR3 has 15 amino acids. V lost 4 bases and J lost 4, with 15 bases in between. CDR1 is SEHNR, CDR2 FQNEAQ, per germline (reference sequence). CDR3 in amino acids: CASSSPGAHADTQYF. The DNA of the CDR3 is TGTGCCAGCAGCTCCCCGGGGGCCCACGCAGATACGCAGTATTTT.

This clonotype was seen a handful of times. A read error may explain this, as a much larger clone is one base away. The rearrangement links TRBV5-1 to TRBJ1-3; no clear D. The CDR3 sequence is 15 residues long. CDR1 and CDR2 (germline): SGHRS, YFSETQ. The CDR3 DNA follows: TGCGCCAGCGGCTTGGAGGGTGCAGCTGGAAACACCATATATTTT. The encoded protein is CASGLEGAAGNTIYF.

Note on this clonotype: A much larger clone sits a single nucleotide away, making a read error possible. The chain is built from TRBV27 and TRBJ1-1; D unclear. The CDR3 runs to 13 residues. Germline V gene sequence: CDR1 MNHEY, CDR2 SMNVEV (reference sequence). This CDR3 reads CAGSFMGSTEAFF. The CDR3 DNA reads as TGTGCCGGCAGTTTTATGGGATCCACTGAAGCTTTCTTT.

Ten or more counts support this clonotype. This chain connects TRBV4-1 to TRBJ2-1; D may match TRBD1 or TRBD2 (5 bases each). Between the trimmed V and J ends, which lost 1 base and 8 bases, there was a span of 12 bases. CDR1 is MGHRA and CDR2 is YSYEKL in the germline V gene. This CDR3 comprises 14 residues. The CDR3 region is CASSQAAGTDEQFF. For the CDR3, the DNA is TGCGCCAGCAGCCAAGCCGCAGGGACCGATGAGCAGTTCTTC.

This clonotype came up many times. CDR3 amino acids: CASSDSFSTDTQYF. CDR3 coding DNA: TGTGCCAGCAGCGACAGCTTTAGCACAGATACGCAGTATTTT. This rearrangement joins TRBV2 to TRBJ2-3; maybe TRBD1 (5 bases). The germline V gene encodes CDR1 SNHLY and CDR2 FYNNEI. The CDR3 is 14 amino acids. Deletions cut 6 bases from V and 0 bases from J, with 10 bases between.

The V call is TRBV6-2 or TRBV6-3, the J call TRBJ1-2; a possible D gene is TRBD1 (5 bases). This CDR3 comprises 14 residues. The germline CDR1 and CDR2 sequences are MNHEY and SVGEGT. V was cut by 5 bases and J by 3 bases, with 13 bases left in between. The DNA of the CDR3 is TGTGCCAGCAGTACCCGACGGGGGGACTATGGCTACACCTTC. Protein: CASSTRRGDYGYTF.